This TCR beta chain appears in the sequencing data of a study of chemoradiotherapy in HPV16-positive cancers. This clone was counted once. As yet, its antigen is unknown. This CDR3 has 14 amino acids. Germline lookup yields CDR1 MNHEY and CDR2 SVGAGI. V was cut by 6 bases and J by 0 bases, with 9 bases left in between. Repertoires were sampled repeatedly during chemoradiotherapy. TCRdb's copy holds only in-frame clones and misses some; the assay was immunoSEQ multiplex PCR. Among about 20,000 clones listed, 89% were seen once. Broader study findings: In HPV16-positive patients, HPV-responsive T-cell expansion tracked better recurrence-free survival. Candidate HPV-specific clones and E7-related TCR motifs grew in tumor during treatment.

This sequence originates from a human donor with HPV-associated anogenital cancer. The chain employs TRBV6-5 and TRBJ1-3; D not certain. The sequencing used blood, collected from a patient who underwent chemoradiotherapy. The CDR3 DNA reads as TGTGCCAGCAGACAGTTCCTCTCTGGAAACACCATATATTTT. Its protein is CASRQFLSGNTIYF.